Listed below are T cell receptor beta chains from one sample, sequenced in a study of spatial heterogeneity in lung cancer. MiXCR, run by TCRdb on the 5' RACE reads, gives a single entry per CDR3 protein. The table records roughly 25,000 distinct CDR3 sequences, 4.7% of them present only once. The sample in question was PBMCs, obtained at surgery. These TCRs come from a male donor with early-stage non-small cell lung cancer. Both conserved end residues are part of each CDR3. The D gene is left open where the match is weak. Clone size, where shown, is once, few, many, or a class for clones that have expanded.

TRBJ1-6,TRBV9,many,NA,CASSAQGSGYNSPLHF,TGTGCCAGCAGCGCCCAGGGGTCAGGTTATAATTCACCCCTCCACTTT
TRBJ1-4,TRBV3-1,many,NA,CASSQARKKLFF,TGTGCCAGCAGCCAAGCGAGGAAAAAACTGTTTTTT
TRBJ1-5,TRBV6-1,many,NA,CASSEEYNRPNQPQHF,TGTGCCAGCAGTGAAGAATATAACAGGCCAAATCAGCCCCAGCATTTT
TRBJ2-7,TRBV20-1,many,NA,CSARDGGSPLRNEQYF,TGCAGTGCTAGAGATGGGGGGAGTCCGCTCAGGAACGAGCAGTACTTC
TRBJ2-3,TRBV18,many,TRBD1,CASSPSGGARADTQYF,TGTGCCAGCTCGCCCTCAGGGGGCGCCCGCGCAGATACGCAGTATTTT
TRBJ1-2,TRBV6-5,many,NA,CASSRGADYGYTF,TGTGCCAGCAGTCGCGGTGCCGACTATGGCTACACCTTC
TRBJ2-5,TRBV20-1,many,TRBD2,CSAISAGEETQYF,TGCAGTGCTATATCAGCGGGAGAAGAGACCCAGTACTTC
TRBJ1-6,TRBV7-2,few,NA,CASSLARQGSKVYSPLHF,TGTGCCAGCAGCTTAGCTCGGCAGGGGTCTAAGGTTTATTCACCCCTCCACTTT
TRBJ1-1,TRBV28,many,NA,CASSRGEVYPRAFF,TGTGCCAGCAGTAGGGGCGAAGTCTACCCCCGAGCTTTCTTT
TRBJ1-5,TRBV9,many,NA,CASSSGTNQPQHF,TGTGCCAGCAGCTCCGGAACAAATCAGCCCCAGCATTTT
TRBJ2-2,TRBV7-3,many,TRBD2,CASSPGLAVNTGELFF,TGTGCCAGCAGCCCGGGACTAGCGGTAAACACCGGGGAGCTGTTTTTT
TRBJ2-3,TRBV24-1,NA,NA,CATGVPGLATQYF,TGTGCCACCGGAGTCCCGGGTCTCGCTACGCAGTATTTT
TRBJ1-2,TRBV12-3/TRBV12-4,NA,NA,CASSPEPRNYGYTF,TGTGCCAGCAGCCCCGAGCCCCGTAACTATGGCTACACCTTC
TRBJ2-1,TRBV30,many,NA,CAWSGLGRGYNEQFF,TGTGCCTGGAGTGGCTTGGGTAGGGGGTATAATGAGCAGTTCTTC
TRBJ2-2,TRBV20-1,many,TRBD1,CSARGGRGQSNTGELFF,TGCAGTGCTAGAGGTGGACGGGGACAGTCAAACACCGGGGAGCTGTTTTTT
TRBJ2-5,TRBV7-9,medium-sized,NA,CASSLMETQYF,TGTGCCAGCAGCTTAATGGAGACCCAGTACTTC
TRBJ2-2,TRBV28,medium-sized,NA,CASMEGTGELFF,TGTGCCAGCATGGAGGGCACCGGGGAGCTGTTTTTT
TRBJ2-1,TRBV7-9,many,TRBD2,CASSYPGLADYNEQFF,TGTGCCAGCAGCTATCCGGGACTAGCGGACTACAATGAGCAGTTCTTC
TRBJ1-2,TRBV6-6,many,TRBD1,CASRRGTGQDGYTF,TGTGCCAGCAGGCGAGGGACAGGGCAAGATGGCTACACCTTC
TRBJ2-7,TRBV10-3,many,NA,CAISESRQSYEQYF,TGTGCCATCAGTGAGTCGAGGCAGTCCTACGAGCAGTACTTC
TRBJ2-7,TRBV18,many,NA,CASSPISSYEQYF,TGTGCCAGCTCACCGATTAGCTCCTACGAGCAGTACTTC
TRBJ2-5,TRBV5-1,many,TRBD1,CASSIYRTGAQETQYF,TGCGCCAGCAGCATCTATCGGACAGGGGCCCAAGAGACCCAGTACTTC
TRBJ2-7,TRBV28,medium-sized,NA,CASSLSGPEQYF,TGTGCCAGCAGTTTATCCGGGCCCGAGCAGTACTTC
TRBJ2-7,TRBV18,medium-sized,NA,CASSPQYEQYF,TGTGCCAGCTCACCCCAGTACGAGCAGTACTTC
TRBJ1-1,TRBV6-2/TRBV6-3,many,NA,CASSSQNTEAFF,TGTGCCAGCAGTTCGCAGAACACTGAAGCTTTCTTT
TRBJ2-1,TRBV6-6,many,NA,CASSYSMLGNEQFF,TGTGCCAGCAGTTACTCGATGTTAGGGAATGAGCAGTTCTTC
TRBJ2-7,TRBV14,many,NA,CASSAVSVSNEQYF,TGTGCCAGCAGCGCAGTCAGTGTGAGTAACGAGCAGTACTTC
TRBJ1-3,TRBV7-2,many,NA,CASSPQVGNTIYF,TGTGCCAGCAGCCCTCAAGTGGGAAACACCATATATTTT
TRBJ2-5,TRBV6-2/TRBV6-3,many,NA,CASSPLGGNQETQYF,TGTGCCAGCAGCCCACTAGGGGGAAACCAAGAGACCCAGTACTTC
TRBJ2-7,TRBV2,many,NA,CASSDSGVGTYEQYF,TGTGCCAGCAGTGATTCCGGGGTAGGAACCTACGAGCAGTACTTC
TRBJ2-1,TRBV7-2,many,TRBD2,CASSLRSVAGVPRNEQFF,TGTGCCAGCAGCCTCCGGAGCGTAGCGGGGGTCCCACGTAATGAGCAGTTCTTC
TRBJ2-2,TRBV6-1,many,TRBD1,CASSARGPGTGELFF,TGTGCCAGCAGTGCCAGGGGGCCCGGAACCGGGGAGCTGTTTTTT
TRBJ2-6,TRBV9,many,NA,CASSPQGAGANVLTF,TGTGCCAGCAGCCCTCAGGGTGCTGGGGCCAACGTCCTGACTTTC
TRBJ1-1,TRBV6-5,many,TRBD1,CASRYKKQGAQTEAFF,TGTGCCAGCAGGTACAAGAAACAGGGGGCGCAGACTGAAGCTTTCTTT
TRBJ2-7,TRBV5-4,many,TRBD1,CASSLGQASSYEQYF,TGTGCCAGCAGCTTAGGACAGGCGAGCTCCTACGAGCAGTACTTC
TRBJ2-1,TRBV24-1,many,TRBD2,CATSLRVGLAGGHNEQFF,TGTGCCACCAGCCTTCGGGTCGGGCTAGCGGGGGGTCACAATGAGCAGTTCTTC
TRBJ2-5,TRBV6-2/TRBV6-3,many,TRBD2,CASSYSNGGALTQYF,TGTGCCAGCAGTTACTCGAACGGGGGGGCCTTGACCCAGTACTTC
TRBJ1-2,TRBV27,many,NA,CASSLRGSRTNYGYTF,TGTGCCAGCAGTTTAAGGGGGTCGCGAACTAACTATGGCTACACCTTC
TRBJ2-1,TRBV24-1,many,TRBD2,CATSAGGFSYNEQFF,TGTGCCACCAGTGCGGGGGGGTTCTCCTACAATGAGCAGTTCTTC
TRBJ2-5,TRBV2,many,NA,CASSDKGGETQYF,TGTGCCAGCAGTGATAAAGGGGGGGAGACCCAGTACTTC
TRBJ1-1,TRBV15,many,NA,CATVADMNTEAFF,TGTGCCACCGTGGCCGATATGAACACTGAAGCTTTCTTT
TRBJ2-7,TRBV3-1,many,TRBD1,CASSQDPDRGGEQYF,TGTGCCAGCAGCCAAGACCCGGACAGGGGCGGCGAGCAGTACTTC
TRBJ2-7,TRBV6-5,many,TRBD1,CASSFRTGSGEQYF,TGTGCCAGCAGTTTCCGGACAGGGTCAGGCGAGCAGTACTTC